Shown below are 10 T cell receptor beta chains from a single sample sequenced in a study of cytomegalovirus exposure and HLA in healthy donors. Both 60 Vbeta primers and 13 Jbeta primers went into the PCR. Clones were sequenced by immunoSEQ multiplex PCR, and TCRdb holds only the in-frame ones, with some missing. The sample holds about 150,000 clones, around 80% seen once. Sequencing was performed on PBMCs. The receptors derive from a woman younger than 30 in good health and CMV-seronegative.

The CDR3 here is CSISGRGLNYGYTF. The CDR3 bases are TGCAGCATAAGCGGTAGGGGACTCAACTATGGCTACACCTTC. The V gene is TRBV29-1, the J gene TRBJ1-2, with TRBD1 as a possible D gene (5 bases). The CDR3 sequence is 14 residues long. Trimming cost V 8 bases and J 2 bases, with 18 bases left between them. Germline CDR1 SQVTM, CDR2 ANQGSEA.

This chain's CDR3 is CASSLVWTGGYEQYF. The CDR3 bases are TGTGCCAGCAGCTTGGTATGGACAGGGGGGTACGAGCAGTACTTC. The chain couples TRBV5-5 to TRBJ2-7, with 10 bases fitting TRBD1. V lost 0 bases and J lost 4; bases outside the gene matches: 4. Per germline, CDR1 SGHKS and CDR2 YYEKEE (reference sequence). The CDR3 covers 15 residues.

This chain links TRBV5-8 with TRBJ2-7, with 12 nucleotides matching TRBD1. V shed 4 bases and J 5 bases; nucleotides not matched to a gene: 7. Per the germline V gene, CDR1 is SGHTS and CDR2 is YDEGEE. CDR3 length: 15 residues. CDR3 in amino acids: CASSTGQGAFDEQYF. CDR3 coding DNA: TGTGCCAGCAGCACGGGACAGGGGGCGTTCGACGAGCAGTACTTC.

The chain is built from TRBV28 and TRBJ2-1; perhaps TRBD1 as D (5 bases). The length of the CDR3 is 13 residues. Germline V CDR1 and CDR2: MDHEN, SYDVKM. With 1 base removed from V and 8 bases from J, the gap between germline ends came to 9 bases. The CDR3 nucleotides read TGTGCCAGCAGTTTATCCAGGGTCGATGAGCAGTTCTTC. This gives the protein CASSLSRVDEQFF. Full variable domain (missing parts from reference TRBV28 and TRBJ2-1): DVKVTQSSRYLVKRTGEKVFLECVQDMDHENMFWYRQDPGLGLRLIYFSYDVKMKEKGDIPEGYSVSREKKERFSLILESASTNQTSMYLCASSLSRVDEQFFGPGTRLTVL.

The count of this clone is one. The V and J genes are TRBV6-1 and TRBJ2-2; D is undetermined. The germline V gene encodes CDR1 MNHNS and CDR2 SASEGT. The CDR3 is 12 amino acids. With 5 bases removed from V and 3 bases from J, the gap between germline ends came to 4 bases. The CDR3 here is CASSSDTGELFF. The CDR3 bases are TGTGCCAGCAGTAGCGACACCGGGGAGCTGTTTTTT.

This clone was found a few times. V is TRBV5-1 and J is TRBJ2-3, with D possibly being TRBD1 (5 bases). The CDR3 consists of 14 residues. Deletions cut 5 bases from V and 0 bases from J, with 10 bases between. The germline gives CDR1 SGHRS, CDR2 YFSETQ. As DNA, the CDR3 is TGCGCCAGCAGTAGGGCAGGGAGCACAGATACGCAGTATTTT. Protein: CASSRAGSTDTQYF. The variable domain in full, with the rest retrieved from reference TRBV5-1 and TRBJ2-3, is KAGVTQTPRYLIKTRGQQVTLSCSPISGHRSVSWYQQTPGQGLQFLFEYFSETQRNKGNFPGRFSGRQFSNSRSEMNVSTLELGDSALYLCASSRAGSTDTQYFGPGTRLTVL.

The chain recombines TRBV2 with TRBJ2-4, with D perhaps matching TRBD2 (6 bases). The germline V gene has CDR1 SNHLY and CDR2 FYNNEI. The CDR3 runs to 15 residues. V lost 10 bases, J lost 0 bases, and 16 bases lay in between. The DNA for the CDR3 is TGTGCCATAGACACCCAGGGACTAGCCAAAAACATTCAGTACTTC. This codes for CAIDTQGLAKNIQYF.

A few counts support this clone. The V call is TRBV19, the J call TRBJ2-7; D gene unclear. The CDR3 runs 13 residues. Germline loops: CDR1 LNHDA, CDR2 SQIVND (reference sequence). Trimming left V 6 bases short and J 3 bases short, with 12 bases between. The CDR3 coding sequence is TGTGCCAGTAGAAGCGACCTTAACTACGAGCAGTACTTC. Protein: CASRSDLNYEQYF.

The CDR3 DNA is TGTGCCAGCAGCCAAGGGCATACAGGGGGGAATGAGCAGTTCTTC. Its protein product is CASSQGHTGGNEQFF. This sequence joins TRBV4-2 and TRBJ2-1, with TRBD1 matching 8 bases. The CDR3 runs to 15 residues. From germline, CDR1 is LGHNA and CDR2 YNFKEQ. The V and J ends lost 1 base and 7 bases, in that order; junction bases with no gene match: 6.

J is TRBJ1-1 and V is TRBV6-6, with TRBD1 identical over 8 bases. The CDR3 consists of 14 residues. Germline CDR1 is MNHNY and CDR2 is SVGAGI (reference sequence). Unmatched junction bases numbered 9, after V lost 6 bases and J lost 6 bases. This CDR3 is CASRLHQGAAEAFF. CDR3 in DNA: TGTGCCAGCAGATTACACCAGGGGGCCGCTGAAGCTTTCTTT.